The 26 T cell receptor beta chains in this list originate from one sample, sequenced in a study of blood T cell repertoires in COVID-19. TCRdb keeps only in-frame clones here, not all; method: immunoSEQ multiplex PCR. The table lists about 220,000 clones, roughly nine tenths of them singletons. What was sequenced was PBMCs or T cells enriched from blood (not recorded which). The receptors were gathered from a woman under 30 in a cohort exposed to, infected with or recovered from COVID-19 (not recorded which).

The rearrangement links TRBV9 to TRBJ1-3; D call uncertain. The CDR3 is 16 residues long. V was pared by 3 bases and J by 4 bases, with 17 bases between. Germline loops: CDR1 SGDLS, CDR2 YYNGEE. CDR3 sequence (DNA): TGTGCCAGCAGCGGATCCGCGGGAGTTCAAGGAAACACCATATATTTT. Its translation: CASSGSAGVQGNTIYF.

The chain employs TRBV11-2 and TRBJ2-1, with D possibly TRBD1 on 6 matching bases. The CDR3 sequence is 15 residues long. From germline, CDR1 is SGHAT and CDR2 FQNNGV. The V end was cut by 2 bases, the J end by 4 bases, with 12 bases between. The CDR3 DNA reads TGTGCCAGCAGCTTAAGAGGGGGAAATTACAATGAGCAGTTCTTC. Translating gives CASSLRGGNYNEQFF.

V is TRBV23-1 and J is TRBJ2-1, with 8 bases aligning to TRBD2. TRBV23-1 is placed among ORFs of uncertain function. V was pared by 7 bases and J by 3 bases, with 8 bases of the junction left unmatched. CDR3 length: 15 residues. The CDR3 region is CASTVREGDYNEQFF. CDR3 DNA: TGCGCCAGCACGGTACGGGAGGGGGACTACAATGAGCAGTTCTTC.

As for this clone: Other DNA sequences within the sample encode an identical CDR3. This chain joins TRBV5-1 and TRBJ1-6; 8 bases are a match to TRBD1. This CDR3 contains 15 residues. CDR1 is SGHRS and CDR2 is YFSETQ in the germline V gene. V gave up 0 bases and J gave up 8 bases; unmatched junction bases: 4. The DNA for the CDR3 is TGCGCCAGCAGCTTGGCAGGACAGGGTTATTCACCCCTCCACTTT. Its translation is CASSLAGQGYSPLHF. The variable domain in full, completed from reference TRBV5-1 and TRBJ1-6, reads KAGVTQTPRYLIKTRGQQVTLSCSPISGHRSVSWYQQTPGQGLQFLFEYFSETQRNKGNFPGRFSGRQFSNSRSEMNVSTLELGDSALYLCASSLAGQGYSPLHFGNGTRLTVT.

This chain joins TRBV6-4 and TRBJ2-1, with 8 positions matching TRBD2. Looked up from germline, CDR1 is MRHNA and CDR2 is SNTAGT. After removal of 2 bases from V and 9 bases from J, the junction contained 3 bases not matched to a gene. The length of the CDR3 is 13 residues. The CDR3: CASSDMAGGEQFF. The CDR3 coding sequence is TGTGCCAGCAGTGACATGGCGGGGGGTGAGCAGTTCTTC.

The chain joins TRBV30 to TRBJ2-1, with 7 bases identical to TRBD2. CDR3 length: 12 residues. Per germline, CDR1 GTSNPN and CDR2 SVGIG (reference sequence). J gave up 8 bases and V 2 bases, and 3 bases lay outside the gene matches. The CDR3 DNA follows: TGTGCCTGGAGTTCGACTAGCCATGAGCAGTTCTTC. It encodes CAWSSTSHEQFF.

This sequence joins TRBV3-1 (or the pseudogene TRBV3-2) and TRBJ2-7; 9 nucleotides align to TRBD2. Trimming removed 5 bases from V and 2 bases from J; junction bases left unmatched: 7. The CDR3 is 15 amino acids. The germline V gene encodes CDR1 LGHDT and CDR2 YNNKEL (reference sequence). CDR3 bases: TGTGCCAGCAGCGCACTAGCGGGCGCGACCTACGAGCAGTACTTC. Translating it yields CASSALAGATYEQYF.

The chain recombines TRBV10-2 with TRBJ1-2, with TRBD1 matching over 10 bases. V trimming: 5 bases; J trimming: 4 bases; junction bases outside the gene matches: 10. The CDR3 spans 16 residues. Germline V gene data show CDR1 as WSHSY and CDR2 as SAAADI. Here the CDR3 DNA reads TGCGCCAGCAGTTCGGACAGGGGGATGCCCCTCTATGGCTACACCTTC. This gives the protein CASSSDRGMPLYGYTF.

The rearrangement joins TRBV7-3 to TRBJ1-1; D is uncertain. CDR1 SGHTA and CDR2 FQGTGA come from the germline V gene. Trimming pared 0 bases from V and 2 bases from J, leaving 4 bases between. This CDR3 contains 13 residues. In DNA, the CDR3 is TGTGCCAGCAGCTTAACACTCAACACTGAAGCTTTCTTT. Protein: CASSLTLNTEAFF.

This sequence joins TRBV15 and TRBJ1-4; D is perhaps TRBD1 (6 bases). In germline, CDR1 is LNHNV, CDR2 YYDKDF (reference sequence). V was pared by 4 bases and J by 7 bases, with 13 bases between. The CDR3 is made up of 14 amino acids. The chain's CDR3 is CATSKDRKTEKLFF. In DNA form, the CDR3 reads TGTGCCACCAGCAAAGACAGGAAAACTGAAAAACTGTTTTTT. Supplemented by reference TRBV15 and TRBJ1-4, the full variable domain reads DAMVIQNPRYQVTQFGKPVTLSCSQTLNHNVMYWYQQKSSQAPKLLFHYYDKDFNNEADTPDNFQSRRPNTSFCFLDIRSPGLGDTAMYLCATSKDRKTEKLFFGSGTQLSVL.

This clone was observed once. The genes are TRBV7-2 and TRBJ1-3, with D unclear. Trimming stripped 2 bases from V and 8 bases from J, with 10 bases between. CDR3 length: 13 residues. Germline values: CDR1 SGHTA, CDR2 FQGNSA. CDR3 sequence (DNA): TGTGCCAGCAGCTTACCCGGGCGGGACACCATATATTTT. It is translated as CASSLPGRDTIYF.

This clone has just one count. The rearrangement links TRBV9 to TRBJ2-3; TRBD2 matches 10 bases. Germline CDR1 and CDR2: SGDLS and YYNGEE. The CDR3 runs 14 residues. Germline trimming cut 3 bases from V and 8 bases from J; bases unmatched to any gene: 6. CDR3: CASSGAGGHGTQYF. For the CDR3, the DNA is TGTGCCAGCAGCGGAGCGGGGGGGCACGGTACGCAGTATTTT.

The V and J genes are TRBV18 and TRBJ1-1, with D perhaps TRBD1 (5 bases). The germline V and J ends were trimmed by 0 bases and 8 bases, with 10 bases remaining between them. This CDR3 has 13 residues. CDR1 KGHSH and CDR2 LQKENI come from the germline V gene. In nucleotides, the CDR3 is TGTGCCAGCTCACCACCGTCCGGGGGAGAAGCTTTCTTT. This encodes CASSPPSGGEAFF.

This chain uses TRBV2 with TRBJ2-2; unclear D gene. Per the germline V gene, CDR1 is SNHLY and CDR2 is FYNNEI. Deletions cut 3 bases from V and 3 bases from J, with 2 bases between. The CDR3 length is 12 residues. CDR3: CASSDDTGELFF. The CDR3 DNA reads as TGTGCCAGCAGTGACGACACCGGGGAGCTGTTTTTT. Full variable domain (missing parts from reference TRBV2 and TRBJ2-2): EPEVTQTPSHQVTQMGQEVILRCVPISNHLYFYWYRQILGQKVEFLVSFYNNEISEKSEIFDDQFSVERPDGSNFTLKIRSTKLEDSAMYFCASSDDTGELFFGEGSRLTVL.

J is TRBJ1-2 and V is TRBV28; D not resolved. Germline values: CDR1 MDHEN, CDR2 SYDVKM. The CDR3 is 14 amino acids. V dropped 5 bases and J dropped 8 bases, with 18 bases sitting between them. The CDR3, as DNA: TGTGCCAGCAGTACCCCCGGGTCAGTTGGAGGCTACACCTTC. It is translated as CASSTPGSVGGYTF.

The genes are TRBV29-1 and TRBJ2-3; weak D call: TRBD2 (6 bases). Trimming stripped 6 bases from V and 1 base from J, with 14 bases between. CDR3 length: 14 amino acids. CDR1 is SQVTM, CDR2 ANQGSEA, per germline. The CDR3 DNA is TGCAGCGTGGGTTGGGCTAGCGGCACAGATACGCAGTATTTT. Translation gives CSVGWASGTDTQYF.

The CDR3 protein is CATSDRTVRQPQHF. Written as DNA, the CDR3 is TGTGCCACCAGTGACAGGACAGTCCGTCAGCCCCAGCATTTT. The chain combines TRBV24-1 with TRBJ1-5, with D maybe TRBD1 (6 bases). The CDR3 has 14 amino acids. Trimming removed 4 bases at V and 6 bases at J, with 12 bases between. Germline V lookup: CDR1 KGHDR, CDR2 SFDVKD.

The chain is built from TRBV19 and TRBJ2-1; 12 bases map to TRBD2. The CDR3 contains 15 residues. V was pared by 5 bases and J by 5 bases, with 4 bases of the junction left unmatched. Germline values: CDR1 LNHDA, CDR2 SQIVND (reference sequence). CDR3 sequence reads: CASSPWTSGNNEQFF. The CDR3, as DNA: TGTGCCAGTAGTCCCTGGACTAGCGGGAACAATGAGCAGTTCTTC.

The chain uses TRBV7-9 and TRBJ1-6; 7 bases align to TRBD1. CDR3 length: 14 amino acids. Germline V gene data show CDR1 as SEHNR and CDR2 as FQNEAQ (reference sequence). J gave up 8 bases and V 4 bases, and 5 bases lay outside the gene matches. The CDR3 loop reads CASSSSGGYSPLHF. For the CDR3, the DNA is TGTGCCAGCAGCTCCTCAGGGGGTTATTCACCCCTCCACTTT.

J is TRBJ1-4 and V is TRBV15, with D possibly TRBD1 on 5 matching bases. Germline V lookup: CDR1 LNHNV, CDR2 YYDKDF (reference sequence). Trimming removed 0 bases from V and 4 bases from J, with 9 bases in between. This CDR3 spans 15 amino acids. The chain's CDR3 is CATSRDQGNNEKLFF. CDR3 coding DNA: TGTGCCACCAGCAGAGATCAGGGCAATAATGAAAAACTGTTTTTT.

This chain links TRBV5-4 with TRBJ1-1, with D possibly matching TRBD1 (6 bases). Germline loops: CDR1 SGHNT, CDR2 YYREEE (reference sequence). This CDR3 contains 14 residues. Trimming cost V 0 bases and J 5 bases, with 11 bases left between them. CDR3 protein: CASSLEQGRTEAFF. CDR3 bases: TGTGCCAGCAGCTTGGAACAGGGCAGGACTGAAGCTTTCTTT.

The chain recombines TRBV13 with TRBJ2-1; weak D call: TRBD2 (6 bases). The germline V and J ends were trimmed by 3 bases and 7 bases, with 13 bases remaining between them. Germline V gives CDR1 PRHDT, CDR2 FYEKMQ (reference sequence). CDR3 length: 14 amino acids. CDR3 region: CASSFSSGLNEQFF. In DNA, the CDR3 is TGTGCCAGCAGCTTTAGTAGCGGCCTAAATGAGCAGTTCTTC.

The V gene is TRBV2, the J gene TRBJ1-3, with 7 bases matching TRBD1. This CDR3 has 12 residues. Germline V gene lookup returns CDR1 SNHLY and CDR2 FYNNEI. V lost 5 bases, J lost 7 bases, and 2 bases stayed unmatched. CDR3 DNA: TGTGCCAGCAGTCCGGACAGGAACACCATATATTTT. Translation gives CASSPDRNTIYF.

The chain couples TRBV27 to TRBJ1-1; D remains ambiguous. Trimming took 3 bases from V and 1 from J, leaving 6 bases between them. CDR1 is MNHEY, CDR2 SMNVEV, per germline (reference sequence). There are 13 residues in the CDR3. Here the CDR3 DNA reads TGTGCCAGCAGTTTTGAGGGGAACACTGAAGCTTTCTTT. Its protein is CASSFEGNTEAFF.

CDR3 loop: CAPCQNSYNEQFF. In DNA, the CDR3 is TGCGCCCCCTGTCAGAATTCTTACAATGAGCAGTTCTTC. This chain joins TRBV10-1 and TRBJ2-1; D gene ambiguous. This CDR3 comprises 13 residues. Germline lookup yields CDR1 WNHNN and CDR2 SYGVQD (reference sequence). V lost 11 bases, J lost 4 bases, and 15 bases lay in between.

This chain connects TRBV27 to TRBJ2-7; D not certain. Germline lookup yields CDR1 MNHEY and CDR2 SMNVEV (reference sequence). The germline V and J ends were trimmed by 3 bases and 2 bases, with 17 bases remaining between them. CDR3 length: 16 residues. The CDR3 sequence: CASSFQPDNIPYEQYF. The CDR3 nucleotides read TGTGCCAGCAGTTTTCAACCAGACAACATACCCTACGAGCAGTACTTC.